The clone carrying this T cell receptor (beta chain) was counted only a few times. A single-stranded UMI oligo with SP2 sequence was ligated to cDNA 3' ends. An equimolar mix of RC1.1 and RC1.2 primed the beta chain across TRBC1 and TRBC2. In TCRdb, the UMI-ligation and nested PCR reads were re-called with MiXCR into one record per CDR3 protein. The sample records tens of thousands of distinct CDR3 sequences, approximately 13% being singletons. The data stem from a study of quantifying T cell responses using KT2 cells. Study at large: RNA was reverse transcribed with TCR alpha and beta constant-region primers.

With V trimmed by 5 bases and J by 5 bases, 9 bases remained unmatched. This CDR3 is built from 15 residues. Germline V lookup: CDR1 MNHEY, CDR2 SVGAGI. The receptor comes from a human donor. V is TRBV6-5 and J is TRBJ2-7, with 10 nucleotides matching TRBD1. The material sequenced was PBMCs spiked with cells of the T cell clone KT2. This chain's CDR3 is CASSRRTGGGDEQYF. CDR3 nucleotide sequence: TGTGCCAGCAGTCGTCGGACAGGGGGGGGGGACGAGCAGTACTTC.